The 21 T cell receptor beta chains in this list originate from one sample, sequenced in a study of blood T cell repertoires in COVID-19. Assay used: immunoSEQ multiplex PCR; TCRdb lists only in-frame clones, some missing. This sample carries roughly 240,000 clones, about nine tenths of them seen once, and the ten largest clones take around 2.6%. Sequencing input: PBMCs or T cells enriched from blood (not recorded which). The receptors shown here come from a woman in her twenties or thirties with acute COVID-19.

V gene TRBV20-1 combines with J gene TRBJ1-2, with D unclear. Germline CDR1 reads DFQATT; CDR2 reads SNEGSKA (reference sequence). Deletions cut 7 bases from V and 0 bases from J, with 6 bases between. The CDR3 totals 11 residues. The CDR3 coding sequence is TGCAGTGTCCGAGCTAACTATGGCTACACCTTC. Translation gives CSVRANYGYTF.

This clone was observed a single time. This rearrangement joins TRBV4-2 to TRBJ2-7; 8 nucleotides align to TRBD2. Germline V gives CDR1 LGHNA, CDR2 YNFKEQ. V trimming: 0 bases; J trimming: 3 bases; junction bases outside the gene matches: 4. This CDR3 is built from 15 residues. CDR3 nucleotide sequence: TGTGCCAGCAGCCAAGATGTTAGCGGGGACTACGAGCAGTACTTC. Protein product: CASSQDVSGDYEQYF.

The chain uses TRBV6-5 and TRBJ2-3; TRBD2 aligns across 12 bases. The CDR3 sequence is 14 residues long. The germline V gene encodes CDR1 MNHEY and CDR2 SVGAGI. Trimming removed 5 bases from V and 10 bases from J; junction bases left unmatched: 7. CDR3 coding DNA: TGTGCCAGCAGTCACGCGACTAGCGGGGGTTCGCAGTATTTT. It codes for CASSHATSGGSQYF.

The chain uses TRBV10-2 and TRBJ2-3; no clear D. CDR1 and CDR2 (germline): WSHSY, SAAADI. Trimming took off 3 bases at V and 2 bases at J, with 6 bases between the two ends. The CDR3 consists of 13 residues. In DNA form, the CDR3 reads TGCGCCAGCAGTGATGGCCTCACAGATACGCAGTATTTT. It yields the protein CASSDGLTDTQYF.

This clone has a single count. V usage is TRBV30 and J usage is TRBJ2-6, with D perhaps matching TRBD1 (6 bases). V lost 5 bases to trimming and J lost 2 bases, with 13 bases between them. Germline V gene data show CDR1 as GTSNPN and CDR2 as SVGIG (reference sequence). The CDR3 loop spans 15 amino acids. CDR3 in DNA: TGTGCCTGGGGAGCTACAGGGACTGGGGCCAACGTCCTGACTTTC. Translated, it gives CAWGATGTGANVLTF.

CDR3 nucleotide sequence: TGTGCCAGCAAGGGGAAGAGCACTGAAGCTTTCTTT. This encodes CASKGKSTEAFF. This sequence joins TRBV7-9 and TRBJ1-1; the D gene is possibly TRBD1 (5 bases). V was cut by 7 bases and J by 4 bases, with 10 bases left in between. The germline V gene encodes CDR1 SEHNR and CDR2 FQNEAQ (reference sequence). CDR3 length: 12 amino acids.

J is TRBJ1-4 and V is TRBV5-1; D ambiguous. Trimming stripped 4 bases from V and 3 bases from J, with 16 bases between. The CDR3 is 16 residues long. Germline CDR1 reads SGHRS; CDR2 reads YFSETQ. In DNA form, the CDR3 reads TGCGCCAGCAGCAGGGCTGGCCGCGGGGCTAATGAAAAACTGTTTTTT. This codes for CASSRAGRGANEKLFF.

The chain combines TRBV4-1 with TRBJ2-1, with 9 bases matching TRBD2. The germline V gene encodes CDR1 MGHRA and CDR2 YSYEKL. The J segment lost 0 bases and the V segment lost 2 bases, leaving 11 bases of the junction unmatched. The CDR3 is 19 amino acids. CDR3 nucleotides: TGCGCCAGCAGCCAACATATTGCTGGCGGGGGGGGCTCCTACAATGAGCAGTTCTTC. Translated: CASSQHIAGGGGSYNEQFF.

This chain connects TRBV4-1 to TRBJ2-2, with a tentative D call TRBD1 (6 bases). The CDR3 consists of 16 residues. Germline assignment: CDR1 MGHRA and CDR2 YSYEKL. The V end lost 5 bases, the J end lost 0 bases, and 13 bases lay between the germline ends. CDR3 amino acids: CASSKPGHSNTGELFF. The CDR3, as DNA: TGCGCCAGCAGCAAACCGGGACACTCGAACACCGGGGAGCTGTTTTTT.

The rearrangement links TRBV7-2 to TRBJ2-1; 8 bases align to TRBD1. Losses at the gene ends were 5 bases for V and 7 bases for J; bases not matched to a gene: 7. This CDR3 spans 14 amino acids. The germline gives CDR1 SGHTA, CDR2 FQGNSA. In DNA, the CDR3 is TGTGCCAGCAGCCACCAGGGGGCTTCGAATGAGCAGTTCTTC. Translation: CASSHQGASNEQFF.

As concerns this clone: A read error may account for a junction end that differs from germline. The rearrangement links TRBV2 to TRBJ1-3, with D uncertain. Germline CDR1 is SNHLY and CDR2 is FYNNEI. This CDR3 has 13 residues. The CDR3 reads CASREGQRNTIYF. CDR3 nucleotide sequence: TGTGCCAGCAGGGAAGGGCAAAGAAACACCATATATTTT. Using reference TRBV2 and TRBJ1-3 for the parts outside the CDR3, the full variable domain is EPEVTQTPSHQVTQMGQEVILRCVPISNHLYFYWYRQILGQKVEFLVSFYNNEISEKSEIFDDQFSVERPDGSNFTLKIRSTKLEDSAMYFCASREGQRNTIYFGEGSWLTVV.

This sequence joins TRBV4-1 and TRBJ2-1, with 14 bases identical to TRBD2. CDR1 and CDR2 from the germline V gene are MGHRA and YSYEKL. This CDR3 has 18 residues. Trimming took 3 bases from V and 4 from J; bases not matched to a gene: 8. The DNA of the CDR3 is TGCGCCAGCAGCCATCAGGGACTAGCGGGGGTGACGTACAATGAGCAGTTCTTC. Its protein product is CASSHQGLAGVTYNEQFF.

With respect to this clone: This same CDR3 is encoded by further DNA sequences in the sample. This rearrangement joins TRBV27 to TRBJ2-2; D is unclear. The CDR3 has 13 residues. V dropped 3 bases and J dropped 4 bases, with 6 bases sitting between them. Germline CDR1 and CDR2: MNHEY and SMNVEV (reference sequence). The CDR3 sequence: CASSFPGTGELFF. CDR3 DNA: TGTGCCAGCAGTTTCCCGGGCACCGGGGAGCTGTTTTTT.

The chain links TRBV6-2 or TRBV6-3 to TRBJ2-1; 8 positions agree with TRBD2. V dropped 6 bases and J dropped 4; count of bases not matched to a gene: 11. CDR3 size: 16 residues. Germline V gene lookup returns CDR1 MNHEY and CDR2 SVGEGT. This chain's CDR3 is CASSQLLADLYNEQFF. The CDR3 bases are TGTGCCAGCAGCCAACTACTAGCGGATCTTTACAATGAGCAGTTCTTC.

This chain joins TRBV6-5 and TRBJ1-4; a weak D match, TRBD1 (6 bases). With 4 bases removed from V and 7 bases from J, the gap between germline ends came to 7 bases. CDR1 MNHEY and CDR2 SVGAGI come from the germline V gene. This CDR3 has 12 residues. Here the CDR3 DNA reads TGTGCCAGCAGTTTGACAGGTGAAAAACTGTTTTTT. This gives the protein CASSLTGEKLFF.

V is TRBV27 and J is TRBJ1-1; D is unresolved. The V gene's germline CDR1 is MNHEY and CDR2 SMNVEV (reference sequence). The CDR3 is 15 amino acids. Trimming took off 0 bases at V and 1 base at J, with 9 bases between the two ends. The CDR3 reads CASSLSAGKNTEAFF. In DNA form, the CDR3 reads TGTGCCAGCAGTTTATCAGCGGGTAAGAACACTGAAGCTTTCTTT.

Only one count was recorded for this clone. The chain links TRBV5-6 to TRBJ2-5; 7 bases agree with TRBD1. Germline assignment: CDR1 SGHDT and CDR2 YYEEEE. Germline trimming cut 4 bases from V and 2 bases from J; bases unmatched to any gene: 11. CDR3 length: 16 amino acids. CDR3 amino acids: CASSPTGTAVQETQYF. As DNA, the CDR3 is TGTGCCAGCAGCCCGACCGGGACAGCCGTTCAAGAGACCCAGTACTTC.

J is TRBJ1-1 and V is TRBV6-5; no clear D. CDR1 and CDR2 (germline): MNHEY, SVGAGI. The CDR3 consists of 13 residues. V was clipped by 4 bases and J by 0 bases, with 6 bases between them. For the CDR3, the DNA is TGTGCCAGCAGTTCCCGGTTGAACACTGAAGCTTTCTTT. It codes for CASSSRLNTEAFF.

This clone appeared once. The chain has TRBV6-5 and TRBJ2-7; D is uncertain. Germline CDR1 reads MNHEY; CDR2 reads SVGAGI. Trimming took off 0 bases at V and 2 bases at J, with 11 bases between the two ends. This CDR3 is built from 15 residues. This CDR3 is CASSYSIGDPYEQYF. Here the CDR3 DNA reads TGTGCCAGCAGTTACTCGATAGGAGATCCCTACGAGCAGTACTTC.

The chain couples TRBV3-1 (or the pseudogene TRBV3-2) to TRBJ2-3; weak D call: TRBD2 (6 bases). This CDR3 has 14 amino acids. V was clipped by 1 base and J by 6 bases, with 11 bases between them. Germline V gives CDR1 LGHDT, CDR2 YNNKEL (reference sequence). This chain's CDR3 is CASSQVSGGDTQYF. The CDR3 nucleotides are TGTGCCAGCAGCCAAGTTAGCGGCGGGGATACGCAGTATTTT.

The chain links TRBV2 to TRBJ2-3, with D possibly being TRBD1 (7 bases). From germline, CDR1 is SNHLY and CDR2 FYNNEI. The CDR3 spans 14 residues. Trimming took off 3 bases at V and 3 bases at J, with 10 bases between the two ends. The CDR3 loop reads CASSDRGVTDTQYF. The CDR3 region has the DNA TGTGCCAGCAGTGACAGGGGGGTTACAGATACGCAGTATTTT.